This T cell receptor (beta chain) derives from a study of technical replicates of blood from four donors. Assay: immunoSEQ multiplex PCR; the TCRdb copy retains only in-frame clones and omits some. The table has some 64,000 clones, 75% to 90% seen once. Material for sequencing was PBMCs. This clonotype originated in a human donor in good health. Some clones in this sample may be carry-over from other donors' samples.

The CDR3 is CASSLALAASGELFF. CDR3 coding DNA: TGCGCCAGCAGCTTGGCCTTGGCTGCAAGCGGGGAGCTGTTTTTT. The chain employs TRBV5-1 and TRBJ2-2; no clear D. From germline, CDR1 is SGHRS and CDR2 YFSETQ. V lost 0 bases and J lost 7, with 13 bases in between. The CDR3 covers 15 residues.